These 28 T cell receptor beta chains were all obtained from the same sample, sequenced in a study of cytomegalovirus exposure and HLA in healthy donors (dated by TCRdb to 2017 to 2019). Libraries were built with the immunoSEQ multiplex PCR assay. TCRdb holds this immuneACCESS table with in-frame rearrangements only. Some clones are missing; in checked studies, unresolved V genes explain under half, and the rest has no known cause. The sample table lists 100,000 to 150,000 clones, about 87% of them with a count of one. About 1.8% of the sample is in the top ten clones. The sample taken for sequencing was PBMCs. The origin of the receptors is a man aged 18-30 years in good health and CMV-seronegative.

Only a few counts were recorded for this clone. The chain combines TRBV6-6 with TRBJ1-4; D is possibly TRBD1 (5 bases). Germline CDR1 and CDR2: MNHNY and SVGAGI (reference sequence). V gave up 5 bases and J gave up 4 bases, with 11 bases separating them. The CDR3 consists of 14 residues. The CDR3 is CASSLGQINEKLFF. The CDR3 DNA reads TGTGCCAGCAGTCTGGGGCAGATTAATGAAAAACTGTTTTTT.

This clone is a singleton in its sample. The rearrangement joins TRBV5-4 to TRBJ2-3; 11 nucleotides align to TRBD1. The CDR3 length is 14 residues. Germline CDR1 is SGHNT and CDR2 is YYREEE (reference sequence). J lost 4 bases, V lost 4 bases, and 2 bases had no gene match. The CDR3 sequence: CASSPGQGADTQYF. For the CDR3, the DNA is TGTGCCAGCAGCCCGGGACAGGGGGCAGATACGCAGTATTTT.

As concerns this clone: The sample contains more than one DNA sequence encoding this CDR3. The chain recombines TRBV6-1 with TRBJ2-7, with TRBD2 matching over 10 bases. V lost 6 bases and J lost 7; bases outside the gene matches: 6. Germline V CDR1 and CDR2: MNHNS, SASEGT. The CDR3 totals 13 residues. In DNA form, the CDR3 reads TGTGCCAGCAGCCCTAGCGGGAGTGGGGAGCAGTACTTC. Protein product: CASSPSGSGEQYF.

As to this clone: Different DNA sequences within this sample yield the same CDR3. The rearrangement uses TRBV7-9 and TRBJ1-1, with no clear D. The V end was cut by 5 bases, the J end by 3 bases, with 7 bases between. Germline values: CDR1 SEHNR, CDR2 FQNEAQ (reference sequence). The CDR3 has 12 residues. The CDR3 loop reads CASSLSDTEAFF. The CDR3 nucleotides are TGTGCCAGCAGCCTAAGCGACACTGAAGCTTTCTTT.

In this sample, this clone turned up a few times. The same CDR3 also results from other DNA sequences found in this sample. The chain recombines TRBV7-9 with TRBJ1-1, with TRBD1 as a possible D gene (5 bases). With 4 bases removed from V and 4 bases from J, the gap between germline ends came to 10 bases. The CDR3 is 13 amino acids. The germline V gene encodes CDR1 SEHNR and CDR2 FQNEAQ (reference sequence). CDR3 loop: CASSSGVRTEAFF. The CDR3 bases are TGTGCCAGCAGCTCGGGGGTTCGCACTGAAGCTTTCTTT.

CDR3 protein: CASSLGQGVEEQYF. CDR3 DNA sequence: TGTGCCAGCAGTTTAGGGCAGGGGGTTGAAGAGCAGTACTTC. This chain connects TRBV28 to TRBJ2-7; 7 bases fit TRBD1. The junction had 8 bases not matched to a gene; V was cut back by 2 bases and J by 7 bases. Germline CDR1 reads MDHEN; CDR2 reads SYDVKM. CDR3 length: 14 amino acids.

CDR3 residues: CASSLSGGMGTDTQYF. Here the CDR3 DNA reads TGTGCCAGCAGTTTATCGGGCGGGATGGGCACAGATACGCAGTATTTT. V usage is TRBV28 and J usage is TRBJ2-3; D may be TRBD2 (6 bases). Germline lookup yields CDR1 MDHEN and CDR2 SYDVKM. This CDR3 contains 16 residues. With 1 base removed from V and 1 base from J, the gap between germline ends came to 12 bases.

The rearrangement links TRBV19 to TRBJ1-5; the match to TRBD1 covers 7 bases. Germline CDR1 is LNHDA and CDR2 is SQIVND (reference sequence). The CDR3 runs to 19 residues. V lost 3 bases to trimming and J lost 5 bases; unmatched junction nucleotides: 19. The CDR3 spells CASSILFYVSNQGDQPQHF. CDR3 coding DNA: TGTGCCAGTAGTATTTTATTCTACGTCTCTAATCAGGGGGATCAGCCCCAGCATTTT.

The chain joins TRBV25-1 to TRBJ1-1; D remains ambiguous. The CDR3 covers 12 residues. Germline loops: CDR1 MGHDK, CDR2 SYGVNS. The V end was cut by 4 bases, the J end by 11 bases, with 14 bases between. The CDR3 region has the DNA TGTGCCAGCAGTGGAGATACATGGAGGGCTTTCTTT. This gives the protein CASSGDTWRAFF.

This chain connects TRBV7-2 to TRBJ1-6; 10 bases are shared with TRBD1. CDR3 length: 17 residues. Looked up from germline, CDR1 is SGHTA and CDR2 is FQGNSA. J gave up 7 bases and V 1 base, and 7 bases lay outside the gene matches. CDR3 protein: CASSLDIGTGVNSPLHF. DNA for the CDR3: TGTGCCAGCAGCTTAGATATCGGGACAGGGGTAAATTCACCCCTCCACTTT.

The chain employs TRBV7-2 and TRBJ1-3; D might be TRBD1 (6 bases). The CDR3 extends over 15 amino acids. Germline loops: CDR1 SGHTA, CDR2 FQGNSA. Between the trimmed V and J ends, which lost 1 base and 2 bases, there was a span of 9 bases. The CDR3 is CASSLVAGAGNTIYF. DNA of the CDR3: TGTGCCAGCAGCTTAGTCGCAGGGGCTGGAAACACCATATATTTT.

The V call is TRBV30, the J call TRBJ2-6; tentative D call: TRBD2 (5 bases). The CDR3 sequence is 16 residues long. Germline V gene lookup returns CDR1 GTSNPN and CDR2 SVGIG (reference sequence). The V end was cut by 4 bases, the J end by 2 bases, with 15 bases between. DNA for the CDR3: TGTGCCTGGACAGTAGAGGGTATTACTGGGGCCAACGTCCTGACTTTC. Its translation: CAWTVEGITGANVLTF.

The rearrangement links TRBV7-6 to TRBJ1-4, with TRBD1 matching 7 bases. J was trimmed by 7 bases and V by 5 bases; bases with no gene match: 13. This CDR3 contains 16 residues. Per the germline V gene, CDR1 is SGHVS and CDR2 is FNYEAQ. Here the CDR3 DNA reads TGTGCCAGCAGCCCAACGGGGACAGAAACACGTGAAAAACTGTTTTTT. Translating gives CASSPTGTETREKLFF.

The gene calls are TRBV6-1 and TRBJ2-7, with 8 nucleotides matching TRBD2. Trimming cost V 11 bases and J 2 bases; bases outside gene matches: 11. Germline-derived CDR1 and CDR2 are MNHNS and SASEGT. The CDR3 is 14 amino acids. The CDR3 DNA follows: TGTGCCGGGGGACCAGCGGGGGTGCCCTACGAGCAGTACTTC. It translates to CAGGPAGVPYEQYF.

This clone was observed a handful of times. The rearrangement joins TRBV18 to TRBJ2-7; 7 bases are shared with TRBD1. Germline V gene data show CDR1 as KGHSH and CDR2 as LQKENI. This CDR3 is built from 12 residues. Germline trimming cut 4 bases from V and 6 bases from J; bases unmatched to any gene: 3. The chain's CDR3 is CASSQGAGEQYF. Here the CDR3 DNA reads TGTGCCAGCTCACAGGGGGCGGGCGAGCAGTACTTC.

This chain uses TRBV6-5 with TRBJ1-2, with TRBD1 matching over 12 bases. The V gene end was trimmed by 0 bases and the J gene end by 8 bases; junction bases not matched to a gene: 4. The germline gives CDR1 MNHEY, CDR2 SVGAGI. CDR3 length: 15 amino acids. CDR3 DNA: TGTGCCAGCAGTTACTCGGGACAGGGGGCGCGAGGCTACACCTTC. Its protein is CASSYSGQGARGYTF.

The CDR3: CASSGESGRGYEQYF. As DNA, the CDR3 is TGTGCCAGCAGTGGGGAGTCGGGTCGGGGTTACGAGCAGTACTTC. V gene TRBV6-5 combines with J gene TRBJ2-7; D might be TRBD2 (5 bases). CDR1 is MNHEY and CDR2 is SVGAGI in the germline V gene. Trimming pared 5 bases from V and 4 bases from J, leaving 18 bases between. CDR3 length: 15 amino acids.

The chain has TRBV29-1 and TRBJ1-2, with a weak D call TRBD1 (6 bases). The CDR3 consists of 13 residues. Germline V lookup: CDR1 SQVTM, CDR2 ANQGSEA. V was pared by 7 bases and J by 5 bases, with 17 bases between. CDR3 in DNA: TGCAGCGCGAGCGGGGGCGCCGGTTATGGCTACACCTTC. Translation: CSASGGAGYGYTF.

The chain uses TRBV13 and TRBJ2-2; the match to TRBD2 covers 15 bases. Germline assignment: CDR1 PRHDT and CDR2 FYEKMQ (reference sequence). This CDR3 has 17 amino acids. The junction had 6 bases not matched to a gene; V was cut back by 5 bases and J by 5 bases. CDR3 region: CASSQTGLAGGTGELFF. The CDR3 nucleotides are TGTGCCAGCAGCCAGACGGGACTAGCGGGAGGAACCGGGGAGCTGTTTTTT.

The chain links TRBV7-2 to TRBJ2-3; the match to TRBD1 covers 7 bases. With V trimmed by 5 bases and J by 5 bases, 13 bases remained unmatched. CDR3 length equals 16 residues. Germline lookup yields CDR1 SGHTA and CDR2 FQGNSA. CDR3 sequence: CASSRQTGIGGDTQYF. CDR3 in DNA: TGTGCCAGCAGCCGCCAGACAGGGATAGGTGGAGATACGCAGTATTTT.

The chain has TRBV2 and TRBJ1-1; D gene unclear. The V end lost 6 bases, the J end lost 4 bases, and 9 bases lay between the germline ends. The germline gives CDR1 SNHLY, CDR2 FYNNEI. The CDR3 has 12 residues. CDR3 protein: CASSFYSTEAFF. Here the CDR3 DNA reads TGTGCCAGCAGCTTCTATAGCACTGAAGCTTTCTTT.

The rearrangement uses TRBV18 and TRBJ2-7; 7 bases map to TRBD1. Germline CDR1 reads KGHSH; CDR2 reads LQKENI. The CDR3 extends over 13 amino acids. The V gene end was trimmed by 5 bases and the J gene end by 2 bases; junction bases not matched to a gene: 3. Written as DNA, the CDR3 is TGTGCCAGCTCAGTCGGGACAGCCTACGAGCAGTACTTC. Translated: CASSVGTAYEQYF.

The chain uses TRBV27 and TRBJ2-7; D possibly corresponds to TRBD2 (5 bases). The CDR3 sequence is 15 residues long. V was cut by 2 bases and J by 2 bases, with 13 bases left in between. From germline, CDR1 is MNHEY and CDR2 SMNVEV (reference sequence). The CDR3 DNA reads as TGTGCCAGCAGTTTAACGGGGAATGGCCCCTACGAGCAGTACTTC. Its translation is CASSLTGNGPYEQYF.

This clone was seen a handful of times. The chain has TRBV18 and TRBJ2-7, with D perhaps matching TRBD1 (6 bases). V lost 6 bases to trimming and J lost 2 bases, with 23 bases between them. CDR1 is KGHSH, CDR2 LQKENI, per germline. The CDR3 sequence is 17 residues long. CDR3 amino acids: CASSPRNSGTRAYEQYF. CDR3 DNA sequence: TGTGCCAGCTCGCCCCGAAACTCAGGGACACGAGCCTACGAGCAGTACTTC.

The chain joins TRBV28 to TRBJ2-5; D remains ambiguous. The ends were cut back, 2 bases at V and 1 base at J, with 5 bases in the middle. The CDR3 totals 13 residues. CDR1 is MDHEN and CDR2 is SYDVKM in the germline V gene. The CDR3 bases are TGTGCCAGCAGTTTAAACAGCCAAGAGACCCAGTACTTC. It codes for CASSLNSQETQYF.

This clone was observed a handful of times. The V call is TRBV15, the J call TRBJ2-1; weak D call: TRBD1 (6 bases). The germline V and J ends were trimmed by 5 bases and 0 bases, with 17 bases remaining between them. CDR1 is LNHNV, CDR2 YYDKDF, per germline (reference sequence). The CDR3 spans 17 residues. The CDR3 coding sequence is TGTGCCACCAGCGCCGCGGGTAGGGGGTTCTCCTACAATGAGCAGTTCTTC. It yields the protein CATSAAGRGFSYNEQFF.

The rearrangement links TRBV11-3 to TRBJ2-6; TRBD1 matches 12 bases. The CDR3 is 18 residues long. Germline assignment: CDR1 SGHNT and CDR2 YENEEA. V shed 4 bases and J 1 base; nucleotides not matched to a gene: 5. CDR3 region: CASSSPGQGASGANVLTF. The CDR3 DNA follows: TGTGCCAGCAGCTCACCGGGACAGGGGGCTTCTGGGGCCAACGTCCTGACTTTC.

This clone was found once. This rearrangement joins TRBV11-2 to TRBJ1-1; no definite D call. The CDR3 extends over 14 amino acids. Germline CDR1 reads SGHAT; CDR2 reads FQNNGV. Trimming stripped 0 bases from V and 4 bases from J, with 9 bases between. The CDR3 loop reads CASSLDRGSTEAFF. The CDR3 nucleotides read TGTGCCAGCAGCTTAGATCGTGGGAGCACTGAAGCTTTCTTT.